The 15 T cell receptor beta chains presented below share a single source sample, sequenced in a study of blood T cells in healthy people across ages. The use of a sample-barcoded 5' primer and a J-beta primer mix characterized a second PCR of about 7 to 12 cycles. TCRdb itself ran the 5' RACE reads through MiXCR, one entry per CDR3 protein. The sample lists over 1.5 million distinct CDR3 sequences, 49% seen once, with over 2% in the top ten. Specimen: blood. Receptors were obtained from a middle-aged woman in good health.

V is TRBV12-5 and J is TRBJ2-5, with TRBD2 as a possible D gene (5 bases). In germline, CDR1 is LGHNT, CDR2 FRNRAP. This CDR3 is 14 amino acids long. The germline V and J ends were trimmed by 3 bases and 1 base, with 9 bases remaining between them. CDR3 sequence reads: CASGLVRGQETQYF. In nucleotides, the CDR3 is TGTGCTAGTGGTTTAGTTCGGGGCCAAGAGACCCAGTACTTC.

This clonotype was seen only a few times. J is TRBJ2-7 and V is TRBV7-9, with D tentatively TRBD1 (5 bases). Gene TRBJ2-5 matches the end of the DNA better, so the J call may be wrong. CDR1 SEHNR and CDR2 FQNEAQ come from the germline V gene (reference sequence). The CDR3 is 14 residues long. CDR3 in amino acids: CASSLDVAGETQYF. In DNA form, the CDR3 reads TGTGCCAGCAGCTTAGACGTGGCAGGGGAGACCCAGTACTTC.

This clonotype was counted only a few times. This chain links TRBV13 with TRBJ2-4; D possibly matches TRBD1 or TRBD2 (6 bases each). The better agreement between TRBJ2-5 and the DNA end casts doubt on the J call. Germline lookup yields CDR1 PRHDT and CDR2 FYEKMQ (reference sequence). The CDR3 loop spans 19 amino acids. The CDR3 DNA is TGTGCCAGCAGCTTCCACGACCCCAGGTGGGGGGACACAAAAGAGACCCAGTACTTC. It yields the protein CASSFHDPRWGDTKETQYF.

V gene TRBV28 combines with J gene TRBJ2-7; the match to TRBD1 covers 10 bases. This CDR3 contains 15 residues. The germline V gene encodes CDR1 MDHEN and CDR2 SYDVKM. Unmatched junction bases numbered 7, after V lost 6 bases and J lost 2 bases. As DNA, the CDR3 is TGTGCCAGCAGCGACAGGGGGCGTGGGGCCTACGAGCAGTACTTC. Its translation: CASSDRGRGAYEQYF.

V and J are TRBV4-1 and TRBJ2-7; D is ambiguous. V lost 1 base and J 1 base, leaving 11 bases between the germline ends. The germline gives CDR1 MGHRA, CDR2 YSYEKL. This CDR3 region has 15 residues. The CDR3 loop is CASSQAGQASYEQYF. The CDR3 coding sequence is TGCGCCAGCAGCCAAGCGGGCCAGGCTTCCTACGAGCAGTACTTC.

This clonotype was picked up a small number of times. The chain's CDR3 is CASSAQGANTDTQYF. CDR3 nucleotides: TGTGCCAGCAGCGCACAGGGGGCGAACACAGATACGCAGTATTTT. The V call is TRBV9, the J call TRBJ2-3; 9 bases are a match to TRBD1. The CDR3 has 15 amino acids. Germline CDR1 reads SGDLS; CDR2 reads YYNGEE. V lost 3 bases to trimming and J lost 2 bases; unmatched junction nucleotides: 4.

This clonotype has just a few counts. CDR3 amino acids: CASSLTLSGGGTDTQYF. CDR3 DNA sequence: TGTGCCAGCAGCTTAACCCTTAGCGGGGGAGGCACAGATACGCAGTATTTT. The chain is built from TRBV11-3 and TRBJ2-3, with TRBD2 matching over 9 bases. V was pared by 2 bases and J by 1 base, with 7 bases of the junction left unmatched. Germline lookup yields CDR1 SGHNT and CDR2 YENEEA. This CDR3 is 17 amino acids long.

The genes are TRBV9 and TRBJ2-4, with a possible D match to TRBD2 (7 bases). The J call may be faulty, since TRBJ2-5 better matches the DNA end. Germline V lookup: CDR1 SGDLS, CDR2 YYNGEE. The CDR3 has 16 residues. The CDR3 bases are TGTGCCAGCAGCGTAAGCAGGACGGGGGGCGCAGAGACCCAGTACTTC. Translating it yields CASSVSRTGGAETQYF.

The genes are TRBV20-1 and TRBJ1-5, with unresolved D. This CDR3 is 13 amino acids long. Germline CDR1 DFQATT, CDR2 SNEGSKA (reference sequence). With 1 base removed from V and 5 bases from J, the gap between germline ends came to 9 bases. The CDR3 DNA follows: TGCAGTGCTAGAGCGGACGGATATCAGCCCCAGCATTTT. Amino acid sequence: CSARADGYQPQHF.

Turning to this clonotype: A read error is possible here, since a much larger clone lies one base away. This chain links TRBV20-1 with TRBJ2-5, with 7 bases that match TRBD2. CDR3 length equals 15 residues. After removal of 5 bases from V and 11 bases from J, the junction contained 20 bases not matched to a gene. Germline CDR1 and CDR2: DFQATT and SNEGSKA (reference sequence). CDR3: CSASQRKGLVNEQYF. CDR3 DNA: TGCAGTGCTTCACAACGAAAAGGACTAGTTAATGAGCAGTACTTC.

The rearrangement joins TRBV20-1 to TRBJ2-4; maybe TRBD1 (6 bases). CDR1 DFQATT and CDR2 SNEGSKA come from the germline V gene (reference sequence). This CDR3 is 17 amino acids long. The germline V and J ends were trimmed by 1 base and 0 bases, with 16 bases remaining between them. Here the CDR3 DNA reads TGCAGTGCTAGAGGCAGGGGCGGATTTTTAGCCAAAAACATTCAGTACTTC. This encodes CSARGRGGFLAKNIQYF.

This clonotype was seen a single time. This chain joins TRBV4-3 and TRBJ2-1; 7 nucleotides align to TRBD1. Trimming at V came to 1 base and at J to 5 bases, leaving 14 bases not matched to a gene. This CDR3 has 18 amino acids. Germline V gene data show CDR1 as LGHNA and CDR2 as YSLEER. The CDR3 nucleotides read TGCGCCAGCAGCCAAGGGGTGGTAGGGGGCTTGTCGCACAATGAGCAGTTCTTC. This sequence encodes CASSQGVVGGLSHNEQFF.

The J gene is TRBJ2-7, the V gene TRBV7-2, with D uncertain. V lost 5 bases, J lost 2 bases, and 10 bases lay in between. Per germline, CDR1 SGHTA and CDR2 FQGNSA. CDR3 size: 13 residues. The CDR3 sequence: CASSPHRAYEQYF. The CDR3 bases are TGTGCCAGCAGCCCCCACCGGGCCTACGAGCAGTACTTC.

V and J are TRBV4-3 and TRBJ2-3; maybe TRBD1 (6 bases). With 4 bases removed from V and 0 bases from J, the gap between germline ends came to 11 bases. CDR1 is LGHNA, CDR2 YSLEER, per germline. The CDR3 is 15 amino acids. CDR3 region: CASSRNRASTDTQYF. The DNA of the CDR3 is TGCGCCAGCAGCCGAAACAGGGCTAGCACAGATACGCAGTATTTT.

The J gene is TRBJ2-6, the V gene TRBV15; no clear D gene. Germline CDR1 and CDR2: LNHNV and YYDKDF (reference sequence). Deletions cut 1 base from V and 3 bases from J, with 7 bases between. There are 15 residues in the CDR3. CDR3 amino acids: CATSRASYGANVLTF. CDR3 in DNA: TGTGCCACCAGCAGAGCCAGTTATGGGGCCAACGTCCTGACTTTC.